A selection of T cell receptor beta chains follows, all from one sample in a study of CD8+ T cells in alopecia areata. TCRdb's table, derived via immunoSEQ multiplex PCR, lists solely in-frame clones and lacks some. Counted here are over 150,000 clones, around three fifths occurring once; the ten biggest clones make up approximately 14%. Sequencing used CD4+ T cells sorted from blood, obtained at week 24, from a patient treated with tofacitinib. The receptors were sampled from a human donor with alopecia areata. Both conserved end residues are part of each CDR3. A D gene is named only where the DNA matches it firmly. The size field is filled for only some rows; it gives once, few, many or a size class.

V	J	D	size	CDR3	DNA
TRBV18	TRBJ1-4	.	.	CASSRSPATNEKLFF	TGTGCCAGCTCACGATCACCAGCAACTAATGAAAAACTGTTTTTT
TRBV7-6	TRBJ2-5	.	.	CASSLAGPAQYF	TGTGCCAGCAGCTTAGCAGGCCCTGCCCAGTACTTC
TRBV6-1	TRBJ1-2	TRBD1	many	CASSEIPRTGISYGYTF	TGTGCCAGCAGTGAAATCCCAAGGACAGGGATATCCTATGGCTACACCTTC
TRBV29-1	TRBJ2-5	.	.	CSAHTRGGGGFETQYF	TGCAGCGCTCACACTCGCGGGGGCGGGGGTTTCGAGACCCAGTACTTC
TRBV4-1	TRBJ2-6	.	.	CASSQDRGSGANVLTF	TGCGCCAGCAGCCAAGATAGAGGCTCTGGGGCCAACGTCCTGACTTTC
TRBV15	TRBJ1-4	.	.	CATSAHPYGGEKLFF	TGTGCCACCAGCGCCCACCCATATGGTGGAGAAAAACTGTTTTTT
TRBV30	TRBJ2-2	.	.	CAWSVGGTGELFF	TGTGCCTGGAGTGTAGGAGGGACCGGGGAGCTGTTTTTT
TRBV25-1	TRBJ2-3	TRBD2	.	CASSELGTKQYF	TGTGCCAGCAGTGAATTAGGGACTAAACAGTATTTT
TRBV2	TRBJ2-5	.	.	CASSATRGQETQYF	TGTGCCAGCAGTGCGACTAGAGGGCAAGAGACCCAGTACTTC
TRBV29-1	TRBJ1-1	.	.	CSPAYSGIYTEAFF	TGCAGCCCAGCATACTCAGGGATATACACTGAAGCTTTCTTT
TRBV10-3	TRBJ2-2	.	few	CAISGTSSGELFF	TGTGCCATCAGTGGGACCTCTTCCGGGGAGCTGTTTTTT
TRBV6-5	TRBJ1-5	.	.	CASSGGGIHQPQHF	TGTGCCAGCAGTGGAGGGGGAATCCATCAGCCCCAGCATTTT
TRBV4-1	TRBJ2-5	.	.	CASSRDGAVKETQYF	TGCGCCAGCAGCCGAGACGGGGCTGTTAAAGAGACCCAGTACTTC
TRBV4-2	TRBJ1-2	.	.	CASSLTGQPVYGYTF	TGTGCCAGCAGCCTTACAGGACAGCCAGTCTATGGCTACACCTTC
TRBV7-9	TRBJ2-7	.	few	CASSLAGGSAYEQYF	TGTGCCAGCAGCTTAGCGGGGGGCTCTGCCTACGAGCAGTACTTC
TRBV6-5	TRBJ1-6	.	.	CASRGVVGSPLHF	TGTGCCAGCAGGGGGGTCGTAGGTTCACCCCTCCACTTT
TRBV2	TRBJ1-2	TRBD1	.	CASREGTGKIYGYTF	TGTGCCAGCAGAGAGGGGACAGGGAAAATCTATGGCTACACCTTC
TRBV11-3	TRBJ2-2	TRBD1	.	CASSIDRGTGELFF	TGTGCCAGCAGCATCGACAGGGGCACCGGGGAGCTGTTTTTT
TRBV30	TRBJ1-1	.	.	CAMEGQLNTEAFF	TGTGCCATGGAGGGGCAGCTGAACACTGAAGCTTTCTTT
TRBV27	TRBJ2-7	TRBD1	once	CASSFLSPRGLTYEQYF	TGTGCCAGCAGTTTCCTTTCCCCCAGGGGGCTCACCTACGAGCAGTACTTC
TRBV29-1	TRBJ2-2	TRBD1	once	CSGGGTGGNTGELFF	TGCAGCGGCGGGGGGACAGGGGGCAACACCGGGGAGCTGTTTTTT
TRBV27	TRBJ1-6	.	few	CASSLQSSYNSPLHF	TGTGCCAGCAGTTTGCAGAGCTCCTATAATTCACCCCTCCACTTT
TRBV5-6	TRBJ1-2	.	.	CASSLFGTRQNYGYTF	TGTGCCAGCAGCTTGTTTGGTACCCGCCAAAACTATGGCTACACCTTC
TRBV4-1	TRBJ2-7	.	.	CASSRLGDATYEQYF	TGCGCCAGCAGCCGGCTCGGCGATGCAACCTACGAGCAGTACTTC
TRBV6-5	TRBJ2-3	TRBD2	.	CASGTGGLGTDTQYF	TGTGCCAGCGGGACGGGGGGGCTTGGCACAGATACGCAGTATTTT
TRBV5-6	TRBJ1-2	.	once	CASSLPGVGYTF	TGTGCCAGCAGCTTGCCCGGGGTTGGCTACACCTTC
TRBV4-1	TRBJ2-2	TRBD2	.	CASRVRGGRNTGELFF	TGCGCCAGCAGGGTAAGGGGAGGGCGGAACACCGGGGAGCTGTTTTTT
TRBV27	TRBJ1-5	TRBD1	.	CASRQTGDNQPQHF	TGTGCCAGCAGGCAGACAGGGGACAATCAGCCCCAGCATTTT
TRBV30	TRBJ1-5	.	.	CAWSVRSGQPQHF	TGTGCCTGGAGTGTACGGTCGGGTCAGCCCCAGCATTTT
TRBV7-9	TRBJ2-1	.	.	CASSLAFRGRSYNEQFF	TGTGCCAGCAGCTTAGCGTTCCGGGGGCGAAGCTACAATGAGCAGTTCTTC
TRBV27	TRBJ1-5	.	.	CASRQGAVYQPQHF	TGTGCCAGCAGACAAGGGGCCGTCTATCAGCCCCAGCATTTT
TRBV14	TRBJ2-3	TRBD1	.	CASSQWTGASTDTQYF	TGTGCCAGCAGCCAATGGACAGGGGCTAGCACAGATACGCAGTATTTT
TRBV7-8	TRBJ1-2	TRBD1	.	CASSIGTGNYGYTF	TGTGCCAGCAGCATCGGGACAGGAAACTATGGCTACACCTTC
TRBV30	TRBJ2-1	TRBD2	.	CAWSVARAGGPFF	TGTGCCTGGAGTGTCGCCCGGGCGGGGGGACCGTTCTTC
TRBV27	TRBJ2-7	TRBD1	.	CASSPRTGPSEQYF	TGTGCCAGCAGTCCACGGACAGGGCCAAGCGAGCAGTACTTC
TRBV7-9	TRBJ2-2	.	few	CASSLAGNTGELFF	TGTGCCAGCAGCTTAGCAGGGAACACCGGGGAGCTGTTTTTT
TRBV29-1	TRBJ2-7	TRBD2	few	CSVEVVARTYDSGTSGFYEQYF	TGCAGCGTTGAAGTCGTTGCCAGGACATACGACTCAGGGACTAGCGGTTTTTACGAGCAGTACTTC
TRBV6-5	TRBJ1-5	.	.	CASSQGPNQPQHF	TGTGCCAGCAGTCAGGGGCCGAATCAGCCCCAGCATTTT
TRBV6-5	TRBJ2-4	.	.	CASMGSERAKNIQYF	TGTGCCAGCATGGGGAGTGAGAGGGCCAAAAACATTCAGTACTTC
TRBV29-1	TRBJ1-1	.	.	CSVDGRVNTEAFF	TGCAGCGTTGACGGTCGGGTGAACACTGAAGCTTTCTTT